These T cell receptor beta chains were read from a single sample in a study of OX40 agonist ivuxolimab in advanced cancers. Using immunoSEQ multiplex PCR, the repertoire was profiled, and TCRdb retains in-frame clones only, with some absent. The table has tens of thousands of clones, 85% to 95% seen once; the top ten hold around 0.7%. The specimen was CD4+ or CD8+ T cells sorted from blood, collected in a trial of the OX40 agonist ivuxolimab. Receptors originate from an adult with an advanced solid tumor such as melanoma, head and neck, liver or kidney cancer. The CDR3 runs from the conserved cysteine through the conserved F or W. Not all rows give a size; the values are once, few, many and, for expanded clones, a class.

abundance,v_gene,CDR3aa
.,TRBV15,CATSRGLSRDTQYF
.,TRBV7-6,CASSPGDGINYGYTF
.,TRBV27,CASSLREREKLFF
.,TRBV28,CASSQLAADSYNEQFF
.,TRBV25-1,CASSSGQSRANVLTF
.,TRBV10-2,CASSEGETSNQPQHF
few,TRBV7-9,CASSLAVGRADEQYF
.,TRBV6-1,CASSYRAEAFF
.,TRBV28,CASSLGGTGDNGYTF
.,TRBV5-1,CASSLDYQETQYF
.,TRBV7-8,CASSLAPQLDEQFF
.,TRBV2,CASSEGASSYNEQFF
.,TRBV15,CATSSTREERHEQFF
.,TRBV7-2,CASSLRAGGDEQFF
.,TRBV25-1,CASEVTQGAETQYF
.,TRBV7-2,CASSLGLAGSSTDTQYF
.,TRBV7-2,CASSLVARGETQYF
.,TRBV7-9,CASSHLRAYEQYF
.,TRBV11-2,CASSNGQGNSQPQHF
once,TRBV19,CASSFPRGSTEAFF
.,TRBV28,CASRSQGLGETQYF
.,TRBV7-3,CASSFLEGETSGRLGYEQYF
.,TRBV9,CASSVERQGWELFF
.,TRBV19,CASSPSDRYNSPLHF
few,TRBV4-2,CASSQVGGSGANVLTF
.,TRBV4-2,CASSPVQGAGYGYTF
.,TRBV5-1,CASSKDRNYEQYF
.,TRBV7-9,CASSFLGAGELFF
.,TRBV4-3,CASSQAGTSANYGYTF
once,TRBV12-5,CASGLVATGDNEQFF
.,TRBV9,CASSARGENGGSEQFF
.,TRBV5-4,CASSRLAQGNTGELFF
.,TRBV19,CASRGGSFGGDNEQFF
.,TRBV6-5,CASRGQGSNEQYF
.,TRBV7-9,CASSSEAGGEQFF
.,TRBV28,CASSPRVGYTF
.,TRBV19,CASKPRGTSGRAGGDTQYF
few,TRBV10-3,CAISAGGQPQHF
.,TRBV28,CASSSVRGGRTEAFF
.,TRBV7-9,CASSSRQGLGEKLFF
.,TRBV6-6,CASANGGEQYF
once,TRBV11-3,CASSPDRATEAFF
.,TRBV6-4,CASSVRTVANYGYTF
.,TRBV11-2,CASSAILRDKNPKETQYF
.,TRBV11-2,CASSLRAGGPGTQYF
.,TRBV6-5,CASRRTGNQGTQYF
.,TRBV19,CASSTPDRPSYGYTF
once,TRBV7-2,CASSGGLPYGYTF
once,TRBV7-3,CASSLGVRGADTQYF
.,TRBV11-3,CASSLTLSNEQFF